This T cell receptor beta chain was retrieved from a study of T-cell reconstitution after alpha-beta-depleted transplantation in children. Worth noting for this clonotype: The antigen is undetermined.

General study results and limits: Newly generated T cells supplied most T-cell counts and diversity one year post-transplant. Several hundred expanded graft clones reportedly were the source of alpha-beta T cells about two months after transplant. Elevated TCRbeta diversity at day 60 was traced, in some patients, to surviving recipient T cells and thymic progenitors.

Unique molecular identifiers were incorporated when the TCRbeta library was constructed. TCRdb reanalysed the PCR reads using MiXCR and keeps one entry per CDR3 protein. The data show 250,000 to 400,000 distinct CDR3 sequences, around 25% seen once. V was shortened by 4 bases and J by 2 bases, with 9 bases between the two germline ends. CDR3 length: 13 residues. The germline V gene has CDR1 SGHVS and CDR2 FNYEAQ. The specimen was PBMCs, mostly from graft donor cells, collected 180 days after TCRalphabeta/CD19-depleted stem cell transplant. V usage is TRBV7-6 and J usage is TRBJ2-7; D perhaps matches TRBD1 (6 bases). The TCR originated in a male patient younger than 18 who had a stem cell transplant for acute lymphoblastic leukemia, so the T cells may come from the graft donor. The CDR3 protein is CASSSYRAYEQYF. In nucleotides, the CDR3 is TGTGCCAGCAGCTCCTACAGGGCCTACGAGCAGTACTTC. Combining the CDR3 with reference TRBV7-6 and TRBJ2-7 gives the whole variable domain GAGVSQSPRYKVTKRGQDVALRCDPISGHVSLYWYRQALGQGPEFLTYFNYEAQQDKSGLPNDRFSAERPEGSISTLTIQRTEQRDSAMYRCASSSYRAYEQYFGPGTRLTVT.